Below are 2 T cell receptor beta chains sequenced from a single sample in a study of Graves' ophthalmopathy and Graves' hyperthyroidism. The sequenced template was RNA, covering the TCR beta CDR3 region. After a first-round RT-PCR with HTBI primers, a second-round multiplex PCR was run. TCRdb independently ran MiXCR on the multiplex PCR reads; one entry per CDR3 protein. Found here are roughly 1.1 million distinct CDR3 sequences, roughly 35% of them singletons; the top ten hold 11%. Sequencing used peripheral blood or thyroid tissue (not recorded which). The receptors come from an adult man with Graves' hyperthyroidism.

This clonotype has more than one count but fewer than ten. The chain recombines TRBV6-6 with TRBJ1-5; D is unresolved. The V end was cut by 5 bases, the J end by 1 base, with 9 bases between. Germline lookup yields CDR1 MNHNY and CDR2 SVGAGI (reference sequence). The CDR3 spans 14 residues. CDR3 in DNA: TGTGCCAGCAGTCGCCTAGAAAGCAATCAGCCCCAGCATTTT. Protein product: CASSRLESNQPQHF.

The chain couples TRBV2 to TRBJ1-5; tentative D call: TRBD1 (6 bases). V was trimmed by 9 bases and J by 4 bases, leaving 13 bases between them. CDR3 length equals 13 residues. Germline assignment: CDR1 SNHLY and CDR2 FYNNEI. The CDR3 DNA follows: TGTGCCAGTGAAGGGGGGCTGAATCAGCCCCAGCATTTT. Its protein product is CASEGGLNQPQHF.